This record covers a single TCR beta chain. This sample was taken from a study of blood T cell repertoires in COVID-19. Original data processing: Reference gene primer amplification in the assay estimated nucleated cell counts. The table came from immunoSEQ multiplex PCR; TCRdb's copy has only in-frame clones and leaves some out. The V and J calls and clone size were taken over from that table, and D and trimming were inferred from the DNA. This sample carries 200,000 to 250,000 clones, about 80% of them seen once, and the ten largest clones take under 2%. The recovered donors of Cohort 3 showed two negative PCRs, clearance, or symptom resolution. The source material was PBMCs or T cells enriched from blood (not recorded which). This clonotype originated in a man in his 60s who had recovered from COVID-19.

CDR3 DNA: TGTGCCAGCAGCTTGGAGCAGGAGGCTGGCTACACCTTC. Its translation: CASSLEQEAGYTF. This chain links TRBV5-6 with TRBJ1-2; D unclear. Germline CDR1 SGHDT, CDR2 YYEEEE. V lost 0 bases, J lost 7 bases, and 10 bases lay in between. The CDR3 covers 13 residues.